One T cell receptor beta chain is described in this entry. The data derive from a study of PD-1 blockade in mismatch repair-deficient tumors. Whole-study context: Patients had over ten mismatch repair-deficient cancer types and were previously treated and progressing.

TCRdb keeps only in-frame clones here, not all; method: immunoSEQ multiplex PCR. The top ten clones hold roughly 6.3% of a sample with about 100,000 clones, 70% to 85% of them seen once. Mismatch repair deficiency was confirmed in all patients, by PCR or immunohistochemistry. The TCR-sequenced patients were three responders to pembrolizumab. The sequencing here drew on peripheral blood, taken 35 to 37 weeks after starting pembrolizumab. The clonotype was recovered from an adult with mismatch repair-deficient cancer.

Written as DNA, the CDR3 is TGTGCCAGTAAAGAACAGGGGGCGAAAACTAACTATGGCTACACCTTC. Encoded protein: CASKEQGAKTNYGYTF. V and J are TRBV19 and TRBJ1-2, with TRBD1 matching over 9 bases. Germline V gives CDR1 LNHDA, CDR2 SQIVND (reference sequence). The CDR3 is made up of 16 amino acids. With 7 bases clipped from V and 0 bases from J, the junction kept 9 bases outside the gene matches.